The 22 T cell receptor beta chains in this list originate from one sample, sequenced in a study of breast tumors, draining lymph nodes, adjacent tissues. Breast cancer patients provided tissue from their axillary draining lymph nodes. TCRdb redid the calling of the multiplex PCR reads with MiXCR, one entry per CDR3 protein. The table has approximately 300,000 distinct CDR3 sequences, roughly 31% seen once. The sample comprised axillary lymph node tissue. The receptor source for this set is a female donor with breast cancer. Some clones in this sample may be carry-over from other donors' samples.

This clonotype showed up many times. This sequence joins TRBV20-1 and TRBJ2-5; 8 bases are shared with TRBD2. The V gene's germline CDR1 is DFQATT and CDR2 SNEGSKA (reference sequence). Trimming removed 6 bases from V and 2 bases from J; junction bases left unmatched: 8. The CDR3 is 14 residues long. CDR3 residues: CSARGGSRQETQYF. CDR3 sequence (DNA): TGCAGTGCCCGGGGGGGGAGTCGGCAAGAGACCCAGTACTTC.

The CDR3 DNA is TGCAGTGCTGCGACAGGGGGCACTGAAGCTTTCTTT. Amino acids: CSAATGGTEAFF. The chain is built from TRBV20-1 and TRBJ1-1, with 9 bases that match TRBD1. The trim removed 5 bases at V and 4 bases at J, leaving 2 bases unmatched. This CDR3 contains 12 residues. Germline V gene sequence: CDR1 DFQATT, CDR2 SNEGSKA (reference sequence).

Ten or more counts support this clonotype. CDR3 loop: CASSSPGTGGYEQYF. CDR3 in DNA: TGTGCCAGCAGCTCGCCCGGGACAGGGGGCTACGAGCAGTACTTC. The V call is TRBV11-3, the J call TRBJ2-7; 11 nucleotides match TRBD1. Germline assignment: CDR1 SGHNT and CDR2 YENEEA. This CDR3 is built from 15 residues. V trimming: 4 bases; J trimming: 3 bases; junction bases outside the gene matches: 5.

With regard to this clonotype: One end of the junction does not line up with germline, which may come from a read error. The chain carries TRBV9 and TRBJ1-6, with TRBD1 as a possible D gene (6 bases). The CDR3 is 15 amino acids. CDR1 SGDLS and CDR2 YYNGEE come from the germline V gene. For the CDR3, the DNA is TGTGCCAGCAGCGTAGCAGGGGCCGGGGATTCACCCCCCCACTTT. This codes for CASSVAGAGDSPPHF.

This clonotype was seen more than once but under ten times. This clone may be a read error of a much larger clone one base away. The genes are TRBV20-1 and TRBJ2-7; TRBD2 matches at 9 bases. Germline V gene lookup returns CDR1 DFQATT and CDR2 SNEGSKA (reference sequence). J lost 3 bases, V lost 0 bases, and 9 bases had no gene match. The CDR3 sequence is 16 residues long. The CDR3: CSARDSASGAVYEQYF. CDR3 coding DNA: TGCAGTGCTAGAGATTCGGCTAGCGGGGCCGTCTACGAGCAGTACTTC.

In its sample, this clonotype was seen many times. This chain links TRBV6-5 with TRBJ1-2; maybe TRBD1 (6 bases). V lost 6 bases to trimming and J lost 7 bases, with 18 bases between them. Germline V gene sequence: CDR1 MNHEY, CDR2 SVGAGI. CDR3 size: 14 residues. CDR3 protein: CASRSLQGRGGYTF. CDR3 nucleotides: TGTGCCAGCAGATCCCTACAGGGACGGGGTGGCTACACCTTC.

There are many counts of this clonotype. The rearrangement links TRBV7-2 to TRBJ2-5; no clear D. V lost 1 base and J lost 2, with 5 bases in between. CDR1 SGHTA and CDR2 FQGNSA come from the germline V gene. The CDR3 length is 13 residues. The CDR3 here is CASSLDDQETQYF. The DNA of the CDR3 is TGTGCCAGCAGCTTAGATGATCAAGAGACCCAGTACTTC. The full variable domain, its missing parts supplied by reference TRBV7-2 and TRBJ2-5, is GAGVSQSPSNKVTEKGKDVELRCDPISGHTALYWYRQSLGQGLEFLIYFQGNSAPDKSGLPSDRFSAERTGGSVSTLTIQRTQQEDSAVYLCASSLDDQETQYFGPGTRLLVL.

This clonotype showed up many times. The chain couples TRBV5-1 to TRBJ1-6; D is unresolved. Trimming removed 0 bases from V and 5 bases from J, with 9 bases in between. Per the germline V gene, CDR1 is SGHRS and CDR2 is YFSETQ. The CDR3 sequence is 15 residues long. DNA for the CDR3: TGCGCCAGCAGCTTGGCCAAGGACCATAATTCACCCCTCCACTTT. Amino acid sequence: CASSLAKDHNSPLHF. Full variable domain (rest looked up from reference TRBV5-1 and TRBJ1-6): KAGVTQTPRYLIKTRGQQVTLSCSPISGHRSVSWYQQTPGQGLQFLFEYFSETQRNKGNFPGRFSGRQFSNSRSEMNVSTLELGDSALYLCASSLAKDHNSPLHFGNGTRLTVT.

This clonotype was counted ten times or more. The rearrangement links TRBV19 to TRBJ2-2, with 9 bases lining up with TRBD2. The CDR3 is 19 residues long. V lost 0 bases to trimming and J lost 2 bases; unmatched junction nucleotides: 10. Germline assignment: CDR1 LNHDA and CDR2 SQIVND (reference sequence). CDR3 loop: CASSIDLRKAGGNTGELFF. The CDR3 DNA sequence: TGTGCCAGTAGTATAGATCTTCGTAAAGCGGGAGGAAACACCGGGGAGCTGTTTTTT.

This clonotype was recorded once. The chain uses TRBV10-3 and TRBJ2-3; D assignment may be TRBD1 or TRBD2 (5 bases each). There are 11 residues in the CDR3. The germline CDR1 and CDR2 sequences are ENHRY and SYGVKD. The CDR3 DNA is TGTGCACGGGACGCCACAGATACGCAGTATTTT. This gives the protein CARDATDTQYF.

There are many counts of this clonotype. V usage is TRBV5-1 and J usage is TRBJ2-7; TRBD2 agrees at 9 bases. The CDR3 totals 15 residues. V lost 4 bases, J lost 6 bases, and 11 bases stayed unmatched. In germline, CDR1 is SGHRS, CDR2 YFSETQ. The CDR3 sequence: CASSREISGSPEQYF. The CDR3 region has the DNA TGCGCCAGCAGCCGAGAGATTAGCGGGAGCCCCGAGCAGTACTTC.

This clonotype has ten or more counts. J is TRBJ2-2 and V is TRBV12-3 or TRBV12-4, with D possibly TRBD1 on 5 matching bases. V was pared by 3 bases and J by 2 bases, with 13 bases between. This CDR3 has 16 residues. CDR3 nucleotide sequence: TGTGCCAGCAGTTTTTTCTTACAGGTAAACACCGGGGAGCTGTTTTTT. As protein: CASSFFLQVNTGELFF.

This clonotype came up many times. V is TRBV9 and J is TRBJ2-3; weak D call: TRBD2 (7 bases). The CDR3 contains 17 residues. Germline CDR1 and CDR2: SGDLS and YYNGEE. Trimming stripped 2 bases from V and 3 bases from J, with 19 bases between. The CDR3 region is CASSVSLLGGGTDTQYF. The CDR3 DNA reads as TGTGCCAGCAGCGTCAGTTTACTAGGGGGGGGGACAGATACGCAGTATTTT.

This clonotype was recorded many times. The V call is TRBV19, the J call TRBJ2-5; tentative D call: TRBD1 (5 bases). The CDR3 sequence is 18 residues long. Germline V gene lookup returns CDR1 LNHDA and CDR2 SQIVND (reference sequence). Trimming cost V 5 bases and J 3 bases, with 25 bases left between them. The CDR3 reads CASSPRQSRKGREETQYF. The CDR3 nucleotides are TGTGCCAGTAGTCCGCGACAGTCCAGGAAGGGAAGGGAAGAGACCCAGTACTTC.

The sample holds many counts of this clonotype. This sequence joins TRBV20-1 and TRBJ1-2, with TRBD1 identical over 9 bases. The germline V gene encodes CDR1 DFQATT and CDR2 SNEGSKA (reference sequence). The CDR3 contains 15 residues. The V segment lost 3 bases and the J segment 4 bases; nucleotides outside the gene matches: 9. The CDR3 reads CSARAPGQGSYGYTF. The CDR3 DNA sequence: TGCAGTGCTAGGGCCCCCGGACAGGGGAGCTATGGCTACACCTTC.

This clonotype was detected many times. For the CDR3, the DNA is TGTGCCAGCAGCACCGGACTCCGCGCAGATACGCAGTATTTT. Its protein is CASSTGLRADTQYF. J is TRBJ2-3 and V is TRBV11-3, with D possibly matching TRBD2 (5 bases). The V gene lost 5 bases and the J gene lost 4 bases, with 13 bases spanning the gap. Germline V gene sequence: CDR1 SGHNT, CDR2 YENEEA. The CDR3 spans 14 residues.

In this sample, this clonotype turned up many times. The genes are TRBV29-1 and TRBJ2-1; TRBD2 matches 10 bases. Trimming removed 2 bases from V and 6 bases from J; junction bases left unmatched: 4. The CDR3 runs 14 residues. Germline CDR1 and CDR2: SQVTM and ANQGSEA. The CDR3 DNA reads TGCAGCGTTGAACTAGCGGGAGCGGGCAATGAGCAGTTCTTC. Amino acid sequence: CSVELAGAGNEQFF.

As concerns this clonotype: This may arise from a read error, as a much more abundant clone is one base away. The chain carries TRBV5-4 and TRBJ2-1; no firm D call. Germline CDR1 and CDR2: SGHNT and YYREEE (reference sequence). V lost 6 bases, J lost 12 bases, and 13 bases lay in between. The CDR3 is 11 amino acids. CDR3 bases: TGTGCCAGCAACCTCGCGGATGCGCAGTTCTTC. As protein: CASNLADAQFF.

For this clonotype: This may arise from a read error, as a much more abundant clone is one base away. V is TRBV6-5 and J is TRBJ2-2, with a weak D call TRBD2 (6 bases). There are 14 residues in the CDR3. The germline V gene encodes CDR1 MNHEY and CDR2 SVGAGI. CDR3 loop: CASSKRTNTGELSF. CDR3 bases: TGTGCCAGCAGCAAGCGGACTAACACCGGGGAGCTGTCTTTT.

In regard to this clonotype: Because it lacks the conserved phenylalanine or tryptophan at the end, this CDR3 is likely a read error. V and J are TRBV9 and TRBJ1-3, with D possibly matching TRBD1 (5 bases). In germline, CDR1 is SGDLS, CDR2 YYNGEE. The CDR3 sequence is 16 residues long. This CDR3 is CVSSVPRRDFGNTIYC. The CDR3 DNA follows: TGTGTCAGCAGCGTACCCCGCCGGGACTTTGGAAACACCATATATTGT.

As DNA, the CDR3 is TGTGCCAGCAGAGGCCGGGGGGGCAGGGATCAGCCCCAGCATTTT. This encodes CASRGRGGRDQPQHF. The rearrangement links TRBV27 to TRBJ1-5, with D perhaps TRBD1 (6 bases). Germline CDR1 reads MNHEY; CDR2 reads SMNVEV (reference sequence). V lost 6 bases to trimming and J lost 5 bases, with 17 bases between them. The length of the CDR3 is 15 residues.

This clonotype was picked up many times. V is TRBV7-2 and J is TRBJ1-5; D possibly corresponds to TRBD1 (5 bases). Germline V gene sequence: CDR1 SGHTA, CDR2 FQGNSA. Between the trimmed V and J ends, which lost 1 base and 10 bases, there was a span of 14 bases. The CDR3 covers 14 residues. CDR3 amino acids: CASSLGRGGKPQHF. CDR3 DNA: TGTGCCAGCAGCTTAGGCCGGGGCGGGAAACCCCAGCATTTT.